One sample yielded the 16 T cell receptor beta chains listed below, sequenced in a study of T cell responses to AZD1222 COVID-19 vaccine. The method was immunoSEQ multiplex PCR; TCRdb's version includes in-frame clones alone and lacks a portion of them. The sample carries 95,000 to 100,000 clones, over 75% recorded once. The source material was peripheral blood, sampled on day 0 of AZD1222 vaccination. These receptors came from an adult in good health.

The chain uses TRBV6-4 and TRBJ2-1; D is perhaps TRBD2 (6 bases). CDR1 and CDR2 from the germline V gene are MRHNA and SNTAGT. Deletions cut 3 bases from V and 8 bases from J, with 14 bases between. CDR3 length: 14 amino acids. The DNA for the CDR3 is TGTGCCAGCAGTGAGAAGGGAGGCCACGATGAGCAGTTCTTC. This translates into CASSEKGGHDEQFF.

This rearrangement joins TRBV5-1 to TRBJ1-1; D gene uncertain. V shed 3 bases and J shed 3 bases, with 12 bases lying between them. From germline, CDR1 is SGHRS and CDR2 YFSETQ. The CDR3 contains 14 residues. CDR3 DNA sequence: TGCGCCAGCAGCTCAGCCCGCGAGGACACTGAAGCTTTCTTT. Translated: CASSSAREDTEAFF.

CDR3 residues: CASSEAGYNTEAFF. CDR3 sequence (DNA): TGTGCCAGCAGTGAGGCGGGGTACAACACTGAAGCTTTCTTT. The chain has TRBV6-1 and TRBJ1-1; D not certain. Germline V gene sequence: CDR1 MNHNS, CDR2 SASEGT. CDR3 length equals 14 residues. V lost 3 bases and J lost 2, with 10 bases in between.

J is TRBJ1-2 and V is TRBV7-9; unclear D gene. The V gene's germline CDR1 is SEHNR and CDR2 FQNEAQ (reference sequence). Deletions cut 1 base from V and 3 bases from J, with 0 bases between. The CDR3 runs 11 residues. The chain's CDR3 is CASSLDYGYTF. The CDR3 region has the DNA TGTGCCAGCAGCTTAGACTATGGCTACACCTTC.

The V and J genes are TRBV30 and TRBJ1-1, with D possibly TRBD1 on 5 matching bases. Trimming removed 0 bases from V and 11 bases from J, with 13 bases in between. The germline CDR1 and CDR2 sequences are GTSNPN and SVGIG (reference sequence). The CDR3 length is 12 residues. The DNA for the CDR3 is TGTGCCTGGAGTGTAGCAGGGTCCATGGCTTTCTTT. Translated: CAWSVAGSMAFF.

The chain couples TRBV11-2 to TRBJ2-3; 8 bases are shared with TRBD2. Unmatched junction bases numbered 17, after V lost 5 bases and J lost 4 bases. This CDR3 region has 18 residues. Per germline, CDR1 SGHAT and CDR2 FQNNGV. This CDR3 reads CASSRRGVAGPVPDTQYF. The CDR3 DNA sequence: TGTGCCAGCAGCCGTAGGGGGGTAGCGGGGCCCGTCCCAGATACGCAGTATTTT. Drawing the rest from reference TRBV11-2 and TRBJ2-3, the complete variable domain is EAGVAQSPRYKIIEKRQSVAFWCNPISGHATLYWYQQILGQGPKLLIQFQNNGVVDDSQLPKDRFSAERLKGVDSTLKIQPAKLEDSAVYLCASSRRGVAGPVPDTQYFGPGTRLTVL.

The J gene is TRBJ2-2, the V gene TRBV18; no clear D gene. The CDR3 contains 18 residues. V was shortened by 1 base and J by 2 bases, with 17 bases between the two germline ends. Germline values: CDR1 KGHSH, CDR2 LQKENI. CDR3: CASSPRGTRERNTGELFF. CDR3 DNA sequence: TGTGCCAGCTCACCACGGGGTACCCGAGAAAGAAACACCGGGGAGCTGTTTTTT.

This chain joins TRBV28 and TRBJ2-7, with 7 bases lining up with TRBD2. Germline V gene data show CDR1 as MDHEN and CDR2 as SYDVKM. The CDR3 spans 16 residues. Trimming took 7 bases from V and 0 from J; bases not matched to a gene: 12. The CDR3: CASTAAGGSPSYEQYF. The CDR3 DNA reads TGTGCCAGCACCGCGGCGGGCGGGAGTCCCTCCTACGAGCAGTACTTC. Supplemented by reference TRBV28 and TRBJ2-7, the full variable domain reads DVKVTQSSRYLVKRTGEKVFLECVQDMDHENMFWYRQDPGLGLRLIYFSYDVKMKEKGDIPEGYSVSREKKERFSLILESASTNQTSMYLCASTAAGGSPSYEQYFGPGTRLTVT.

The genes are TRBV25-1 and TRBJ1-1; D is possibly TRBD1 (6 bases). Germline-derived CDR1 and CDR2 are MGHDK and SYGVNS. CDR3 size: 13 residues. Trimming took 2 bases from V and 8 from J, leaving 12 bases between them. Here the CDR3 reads CASSERGDEEAFF. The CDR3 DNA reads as TGTGCCAGCAGTGAAAGGGGGGATGAGGAAGCTTTCTTT.

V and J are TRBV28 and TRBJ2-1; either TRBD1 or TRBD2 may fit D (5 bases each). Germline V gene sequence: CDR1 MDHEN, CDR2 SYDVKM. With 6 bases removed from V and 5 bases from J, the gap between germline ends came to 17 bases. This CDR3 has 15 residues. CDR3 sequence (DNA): TGTGCCAGCAGATCCCAGGGAGTATTCCACAATGAGCAGTTCTTC. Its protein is CASRSQGVFHNEQFF.

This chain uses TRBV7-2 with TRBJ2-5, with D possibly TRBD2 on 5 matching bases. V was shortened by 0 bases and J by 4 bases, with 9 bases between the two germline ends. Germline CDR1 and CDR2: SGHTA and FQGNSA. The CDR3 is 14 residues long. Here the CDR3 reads CASSLAGVAETQYF. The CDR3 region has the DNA TGTGCCAGCAGCTTAGCGGGAGTAGCAGAGACCCAGTACTTC.

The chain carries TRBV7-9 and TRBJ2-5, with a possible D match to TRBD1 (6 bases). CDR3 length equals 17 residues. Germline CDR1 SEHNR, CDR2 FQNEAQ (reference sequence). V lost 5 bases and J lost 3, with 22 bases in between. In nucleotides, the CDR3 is TGTGCCAGCAGCCAAGCTCTACAGGGAGTAGGGGAAGAGACCCAGTACTTC. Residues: CASSQALQGVGEETQYF.

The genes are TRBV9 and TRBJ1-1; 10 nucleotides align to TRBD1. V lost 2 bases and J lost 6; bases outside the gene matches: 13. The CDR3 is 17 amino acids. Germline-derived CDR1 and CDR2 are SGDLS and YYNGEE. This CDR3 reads CASSVDPGQGFKAEAFF. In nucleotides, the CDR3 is TGTGCCAGCAGCGTGGATCCGGGACAGGGGTTCAAAGCTGAAGCTTTCTTT.

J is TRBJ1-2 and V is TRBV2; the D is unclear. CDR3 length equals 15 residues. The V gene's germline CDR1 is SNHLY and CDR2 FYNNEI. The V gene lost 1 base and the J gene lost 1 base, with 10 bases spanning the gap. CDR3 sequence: CASSEDGLFNYGYTF. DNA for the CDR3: TGTGCCAGCAGTGAAGATGGTCTTTTTAACTATGGCTACACCTTC.

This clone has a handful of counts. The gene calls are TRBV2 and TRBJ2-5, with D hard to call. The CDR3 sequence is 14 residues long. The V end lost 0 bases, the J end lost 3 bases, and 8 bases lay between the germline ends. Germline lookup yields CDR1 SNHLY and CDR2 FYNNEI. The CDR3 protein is CASSEAYTKETQYF. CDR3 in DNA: TGTGCCAGCAGTGAAGCCTACACGAAAGAGACCCAGTACTTC.

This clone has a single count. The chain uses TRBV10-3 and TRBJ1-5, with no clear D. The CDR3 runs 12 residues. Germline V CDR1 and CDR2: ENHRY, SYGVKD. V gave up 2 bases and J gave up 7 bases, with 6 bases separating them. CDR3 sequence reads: CAISEGMQPQHF. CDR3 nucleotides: TGTGCCATCAGTGAGGGCATGCAGCCCCAGCATTTT.